A selection of T cell receptor beta chains follows, all from one sample in a study of blood T cells in healthy people across ages. TCRdb re-called the 5' RACE reads through MiXCR, storing one row per CDR3 protein. Among about 700,000 distinct CDR3 sequences listed, 32% were seen once. Sequenced input: blood. The receptors derive from a woman older than 75 in good health. CDR3s include the opening cysteine and the closing phenylalanine or tryptophan. Fields, in order: CDR3 length, J gene, V gene, CDR3 protein.

>14|TRBJ1-2|TRBV2
CASSTRDRDYGYTF
>16|TRBJ1-2|TRBV28
CASSPPGGGRNYGYTF
>15|TRBJ2-2|TRBV6-1
CASSERVSGTGELFF
>15|TRBJ2-5|TRBV6-5
CASRAGTGGAETQYF
>14|TRBJ2-3|TRBV29-1
CSVGPGTSADTQYF
>15|TRBJ1-2|TRBV29-1
CSVGVGTGAVGGYTF
>15|TRBJ2-3|TRBV20-1
CSAIAGGTPTDTQYF
>13|TRBJ1-2|TRBV6-1
CASSDRSYGGYTF
>14|TRBJ1-5|TRBV20-1
CSASAGGIGQPQHF
>18|TRBJ1-5|TRBV6-5
CASSYTHLTGGSNQPQHF
>15|TRBJ1-2|TRBV4-1
CASSQDPTTRYGYTF
>14|TRBJ2-5|TRBV7-2
CASSFAGMGETQYF
>14|TRBJ1-1|TRBV6-2/TRBV6-3
CASSRRGPNTEAFF
>15|TRBJ1-2|TRBV5-1
CASSLGGSGSYGYTF
>15|TRBJ1-1|TRBV4-3
CASSPRGGLRTEAFF
>11|TRBJ2-7|TRBV30
CAWSGGSEQYF
>16|TRBJ1-1|TRBV5-1
CAGSGGQGAFLNEAFF
>15|TRBJ2-7|TRBV7-2
CASRQTGGALYEQYF
>15|TRBJ2-1|TRBV5-1
CASSFRTGGPNEQFF
>16|TRBJ2-1|TRBV12-3/TRBV12-4
CASSQPGQLAYNEQFF
>15|TRBJ2-2|TRBV4-3
CASSQAGGRRGELFF
>12|TRBJ2-5|TRBV12-3/TRBV12-4
CASSLSRNEQYF
>17|TRBJ2-1|TRBV5-1
CAGSLEGPHVQGNEQFF
>17|TRBJ2-3|TRBV14
CASSSRKGGRSTDTQYF
>15|TRBJ2-7|TRBV3-1
CASSQDSGGPYEQYF
>19|TRBJ2-1|TRBV7-8
CASSPPGGFSGGDGVEQFF
>16|TRBJ2-3|TRBV12-3/TRBV12-4
CASSFQGSTSTDAQYF
>12|TRBJ1-6|TRBV6-4
CASSDGRSPLHF
>13|TRBJ1-5|TRBV2
CASSEGRAVPQHF
>15|TRBJ2-2|TRBV18
CASSLRGLRTGELCF
>22|TRBJ2-1|TRBV7-6
CASSLAPRTSGRPGGAYNEQFF
>16|TRBJ2-1|TRBV6-2/TRBV6-3
CASSYPGGSSYNEQFF
>12|TRBJ2-5|TRBV20-1
CSAKTGMETQYF
>15|TRBJ1-5|TRBV7-2
CASSLALLGRQPQHF
>14|TRBJ1-5|TRBV7-9
CASSSTGINQPQHF
>17|TRBJ2-3|TRBV7-6
CASSSSLLAGGADTQYF
>14|TRBJ2-5|TRBV4-1
CASSSSGVGETQYF
>17|TRBJ2-3|TRBV5-6
CASSSPTSGAFTDTQYF
>15|TRBJ2-5|TRBV7-8
CASSLGLAGPNTQYF
>15|TRBJ2-2|TRBV7-2
CASSPDSLNTGELFF
>18|TRBJ2-1|TRBV20-1
CSADRVPTSGSFENEQFF
>13|TRBJ2-4|TRBV6-2/TRBV6-3
CASRGDNQNIQYF
>20|TRBJ2-3|TRBV6-1
CASSQTGTGARPSRTDTQYF
>15|TRBJ2-2|TRBV5-1
CASSSGGQATGELFF
>14|TRBJ2-2|TRBV7-6
CASSPPGLNGELFF
>13|TRBJ1-2|TRBV6-2/TRBV6-3
CASTNGPNCGYTF
>13|TRBJ2-5|TRBV12-3/TRBV12-4
CASRLAGAGTQYF
>12|TRBJ1-2|TRBV20-1
CSARGDSHGYTF
>14|TRBJ1-6|TRBV6-6
CASSYSISGSPLHF
>17|TRBJ2-5|TRBV15
CATSRDRGTGGVETQYF
>12|TRBJ1-1|TRBV6-6
CASSYEDPKAFF